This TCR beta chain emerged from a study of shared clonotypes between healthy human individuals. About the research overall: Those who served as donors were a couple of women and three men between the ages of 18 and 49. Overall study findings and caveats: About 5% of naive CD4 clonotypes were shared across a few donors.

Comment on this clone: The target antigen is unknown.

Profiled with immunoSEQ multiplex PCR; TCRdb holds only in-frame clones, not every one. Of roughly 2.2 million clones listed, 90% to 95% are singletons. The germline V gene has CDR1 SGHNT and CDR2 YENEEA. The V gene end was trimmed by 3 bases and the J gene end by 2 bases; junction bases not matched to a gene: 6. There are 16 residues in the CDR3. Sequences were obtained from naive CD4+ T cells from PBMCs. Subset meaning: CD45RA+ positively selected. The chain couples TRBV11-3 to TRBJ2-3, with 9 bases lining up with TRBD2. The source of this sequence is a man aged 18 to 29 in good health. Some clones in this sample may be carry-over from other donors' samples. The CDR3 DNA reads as TGTGCCAGCAGCTTTAGCCTAGCGGGGTTCACAGATACGCAGTATTTT. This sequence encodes CASSFSLAGFTDTQYF.